The T cell receptor beta chain under discussion was sequenced for a study of T cell repertoires in ileal Crohn's disease. General study results and limits: All patients with clonality above 26.8% had endoscopic recurrence.

Points on this clone: Its antigen is currently unknown.

CDR1 MGHRA and CDR2 YSYEKL come from the germline V gene. The V end was cut by 0 bases, the J end by 3 bases, with 9 bases between. CDR3 size: 15 residues. Only in-frame clones appear in the TCRdb table, and some are missing; sequencing was by immunoSEQ multiplex PCR. The sample lists 10,000 to 15,000 clones; approximately 81% were seen once. The sample's time point: neoterminal ileum biopsy at postoperative endoscopy, about 6 months after surgery. The specimen sequenced was ileal tissue. This receptor was taken from an adult with Crohn's disease. The chain recombines TRBV4-1 with TRBJ1-5; D is uncertain. As DNA, the CDR3 is TGCGCCAGCAGCCAAGAGGGCCTCTTCAATCAGCCCCAGCATTTT. Protein: CASSQEGLFNQPQHF.